These 3 T cell receptor beta chains came from one sample sequenced in a study of T cells in Graves' hyperthyroidism and ophthalmopathy. Amplified regions were TCR beta CDR3 sequences from RNA transcripts. Primed by the HTBI set, a first-round RT-PCR was run on the TCR CDR3. In TCRdb, the multiplex PCR reads were re-called with MiXCR into one record per CDR3 protein. The table has 650,000 to 850,000 distinct CDR3 sequences, 18% seen once. The sample consisted of blood. The receptors were gathered from a woman aged 45 to 65 with Graves' hyperthyroidism that later progressed to Graves' ophthalmopathy.

The rearrangement links TRBV3-1 to TRBJ2-2, with D perhaps being TRBD1 or TRBD2 (6 bases each). The CDR3 has 17 amino acids. V gave up 0 bases and J gave up 3 bases, with 14 bases separating them. Germline CDR1 is LGHDT and CDR2 is YNNKEL (reference sequence). Written as DNA, the CDR3 is TGTGCCAGCAGCCAAGATTTCGGGGGCCGCTACACCGGGGAGCTGTTTTTT. Its protein is CASSQDFGGRYTGELFF.

The chain is built from TRBV6-6 and TRBJ1-1; a possible D gene is TRBD1 (6 bases). Germline-derived CDR1 and CDR2 are MNHNY and SVGAGI (reference sequence). Trimming took 0 bases from V and 5 from J, leaving 13 bases between them. The CDR3 has 15 residues. The DNA of the CDR3 is TGTGCCAGCAGTTACTCGATAGGGGGGGGGACTGAAGCTTTCTTT. As protein: CASSYSIGGGTEAFF.

The gene calls are TRBV4-2 and TRBJ1-3; D perhaps matches TRBD1 (6 bases). Trimming took 2 bases from V and 3 from J, leaving 8 bases between them. This CDR3 has 14 amino acids. CDR1 and CDR2 (germline): LGHNA, YNFKEQ. The CDR3 reads CASSQRQDGNTIYF. As DNA, the CDR3 is TGTGCCAGCAGCCAAAGACAGGATGGAAACACCATATATTTT.